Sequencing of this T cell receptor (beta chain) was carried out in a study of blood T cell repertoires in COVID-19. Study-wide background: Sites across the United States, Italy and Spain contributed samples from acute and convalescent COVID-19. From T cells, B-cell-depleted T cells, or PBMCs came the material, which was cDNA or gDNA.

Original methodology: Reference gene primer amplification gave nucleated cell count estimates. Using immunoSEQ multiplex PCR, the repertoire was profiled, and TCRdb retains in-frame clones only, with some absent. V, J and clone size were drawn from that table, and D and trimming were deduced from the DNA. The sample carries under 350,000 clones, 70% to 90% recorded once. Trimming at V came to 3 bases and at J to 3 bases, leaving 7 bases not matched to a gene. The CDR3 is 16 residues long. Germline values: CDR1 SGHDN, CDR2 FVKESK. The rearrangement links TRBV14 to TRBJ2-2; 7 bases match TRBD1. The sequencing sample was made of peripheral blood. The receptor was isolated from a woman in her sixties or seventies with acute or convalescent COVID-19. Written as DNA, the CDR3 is TGTGCCAGCAGCCACCTAGGGGGCGTCGACACCGGGGAGCTGTTTTTT. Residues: CASSHLGGVDTGELFF. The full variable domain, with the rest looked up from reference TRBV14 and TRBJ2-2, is EAGVTQFPSHSVIEKGQTVTLRCDPISGHDNLYWYRRVMGKEIKFLLHFVKESKQDESGMPNNRFLAERTGGTYSTLKVQPAELEDSGVYFCASSHLGGVDTGELFFGEGSRLTVL.